The next 3 T cell receptor beta chains were all read from a single sample in a study of response to subunit inactivated influenza vaccine listed by TCRdb under 2018. The library was prepared using RT-PCR. Sequencing instrument: Illumina HiSeq 2500. TCRdb passed the public sequencing reads through fastp at Q25 and MiXCR, retaining productive beta sequences. CDR3 protein duplicates are merged, each entry listing the most common genes and DNA. The table for this sample lists about 780,000 distinct CDR3 sequences; about a fifth of them were counted only once. Roughly a tenth of the sample goes to the ten largest clones. Material: PBMCs from blood, obtained approximately 5 days after vaccination. These receptors were collected from a middle-aged man who received an inactivated influenza vaccine. Donor details come from another sample of the same person, matched by shared clones.

This clonotype turned up a few times. The rearrangement joins TRBV24-1 to TRBJ2-3; D is perhaps TRBD1 (6 bases). V was clipped by 2 bases and J by 5 bases, with 7 bases between them. The CDR3 totals 13 residues. Per germline, CDR1 KGHDR and CDR2 SFDVKD. CDR3 in amino acids: CATSDYRVDTQYF. In DNA, the CDR3 is TGTGCCACCAGTGATTACAGGGTAGATACGCAGTATTTT.

This chain joins TRBV7-2 and TRBJ2-5; D gene unclear. Germline loops: CDR1 SGHTA, CDR2 FQGNSA. V lost 7 bases and J 1 base, leaving 4 bases between the germline ends. This CDR3 region has 11 residues. The CDR3 sequence: CASTLQETQYF. In DNA, the CDR3 is TGTGCCAGCACTCTCCAAGAGACCCAGTACTTC.

The genes are TRBV10-2 and TRBJ2-7, with a weak D call TRBD1 (7 bases). The CDR3 runs to 14 residues. The V end lost 5 bases, the J end lost 3 bases, and 14 bases lay between the germline ends. Germline CDR1 is WSHSY and CDR2 is SAAADI. The CDR3 DNA sequence: TGCGCCAGCAGTCCCGGGGGACAGAGCTACGAGCAGTACTTC. It encodes CASSPGGQSYEQYF.